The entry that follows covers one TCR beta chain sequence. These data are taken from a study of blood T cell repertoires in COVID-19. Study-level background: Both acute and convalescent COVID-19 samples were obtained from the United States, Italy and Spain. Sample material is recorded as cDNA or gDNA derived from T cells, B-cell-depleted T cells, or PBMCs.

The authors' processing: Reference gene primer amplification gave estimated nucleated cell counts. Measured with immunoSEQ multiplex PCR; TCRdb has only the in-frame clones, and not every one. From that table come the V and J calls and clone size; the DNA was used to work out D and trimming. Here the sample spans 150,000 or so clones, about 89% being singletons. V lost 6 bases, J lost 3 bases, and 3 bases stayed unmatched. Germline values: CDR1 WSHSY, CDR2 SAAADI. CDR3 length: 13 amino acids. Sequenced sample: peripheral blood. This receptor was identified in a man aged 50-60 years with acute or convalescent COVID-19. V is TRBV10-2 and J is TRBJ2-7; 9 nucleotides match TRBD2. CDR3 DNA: TGCGCCAGCAGCGAGACTAGCGGCTACGAGCAGTACTTC. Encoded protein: CASSETSGYEQYF.